Listed here is a single T cell receptor beta chain. Antigen: not known. Only in-frame clones appear in the TCRdb table, and some are missing; sequencing was by immunoSEQ multiplex PCR. This sample has more than 25,000 clones, with roughly 87% found just once. The data stem from a study of graft-versus-host responses after intestinal transplantation. Study-wide findings and caveats: Graft-versus-host to host-versus-graft clonal ratios in allografts were high in patients with graft-donor T cell macrochimerism. Peak GvH clone levels in circulation were associated with early post-transplant HvG declines.

Trimming cost V 4 bases and J 3 bases, with 8 bases left between them. The CDR3 runs 13 residues. From germline, CDR1 is KGHSH and CDR2 LQKENI. The receptor's source is a human donor who received an intestinal transplant. The material sequenced was unstimulated CD4+ T cells sorted from spleen or lymph node cells, taken before intestinal transplant. The gene calls are TRBV18 and TRBJ2-3; TRBD1 might be the D (6 bases). The CDR3 here is CASSRDRTDTQYF. CDR3 bases: TGTGCCAGCTCACGTGACAGGACAGATACGCAGTATTTT.